The 5 T cell receptor beta chains below all came from one sample that was sequenced in a study of blood T cells in healthy people across ages. It was with a sample-barcoded 5' primer and a J-beta primer mix that a second PCR of about 7 to 12 cycles was run. TCRdb ran MiXCR on the 5' RACE reads and lists one entry per CDR3 protein. The table has approximately 1.5 million distinct CDR3 sequences, about 31% seen once. The specimen sequenced was blood. These receptors all come from a woman aged 25 to 39 in good health.

This clonotype was detected once. The J gene is TRBJ2-2, the V gene TRBV7-9; the D gene is possibly TRBD1 (6 bases). The CDR3 sequence is 15 residues long. The germline gives CDR1 SEHNR, CDR2 FQNEAQ (reference sequence). Trimming removed 2 bases at V and 3 bases at J, with 10 bases between. Here the CDR3 DNA reads TGTGCCAGCAGCTTACAGGGGATGGACACCGGGGAGCTGTTTTTT. Translating gives CASSLQGMDTGELFF.

The genes are TRBV7-9 and TRBJ2-7; 7 bases fit TRBD1. Germline CDR1 and CDR2: SEHNR and FQNEAQ (reference sequence). The CDR3 runs to 16 residues. V lost 1 base, J lost 4 bases, and 10 bases stayed unmatched. The CDR3 DNA reads as TGTGCCAGCAGCTTAGTCTCCGGGACAGCCAGTTACGAGCAGTACTTC. It is translated as CASSLVSGTASYEQYF.

The J gene is TRBJ2-1, the V gene TRBV20-1; TRBD1 agrees at 9 bases. The CDR3 consists of 14 residues. CDR1 is DFQATT, CDR2 SNEGSKA, per germline (reference sequence). Losses at the gene ends were 4 bases for V and 10 bases for J; bases not matched to a gene: 11. CDR3 nucleotide sequence: TGCAGTGCTAACACAGGGGGCGATAGGGTAGAGCAGTTCTTC. It translates to CSANTGGDRVEQFF.

A note on this clonotype: One junction end disagrees with the germline gene, perhaps due to a read error. The chain employs TRBV6-1 and TRBJ1-1; tentative D call: TRBD1 (5 bases). The V gene's germline CDR1 is MNHNS and CDR2 SASEGT. The CDR3 contains 14 residues. CDR3 residues: CASREGTANTEAFF. The CDR3 region has the DNA TGTGCCAGCAGGGAAGGGACGGCGAACACTGAAGCTTTCTTT.

The genes are TRBV2 and TRBJ2-3; D is tentatively TRBD1 or TRBD2 (5 bases each). Germline V gene lookup returns CDR1 SNHLY and CDR2 FYNNEI. V was pared by 6 bases and J by 1 base, with 17 bases between. This CDR3 is 16 amino acids long. CDR3 bases: TGTGCCAGCAGGCGACAAAGGGGAGTCGGCACAGATACGCAGTATTTT. Translation: CASRRQRGVGTDTQYF.